The present entry profiles one T cell receptor beta chain with its context. Its antigen target is currently unknown. Per-nucleotide qualities are absent, and no much larger clonotype sits a single base away. The protocol used for the library was the immunoSEQ multiplex PCR assay. What TCRdb holds here is the immuneACCESS table cut down to in-frame rearrangements. Part of the clones is not present; checked against another copy, under half of the missing clones reflect an unresolved V gene, and the others are unexplained. The sample table shows around 62,000 clones, and 95% to 98% are seen once. Of the sample, around 0.3% falls within the top ten clones. The sample originates from a study of technical replicates of blood from a few donors (TCRdb year 2017). Via the germline V gene, CDR1 is MNHEY and CDR2 SVGAGI. Trimmed from V: 0 bases; trimmed from J: 6 bases; junction bases lacking a gene match: 1. From the cysteine through the phenylalanine, the CDR3 covers 13 amino acids. Only the CDR3 portion is preserved as DNA: 39 bases, with reading frame beginning at the first base.

The sequenced material came from T cells isolated from PBMCs. The V and J segments used are TRBV6-5 and TRBJ1-2; 7 bases in between match TRBD1. The receptor was isolated from a human donor in good health. The sequenced DNA is TGTGCCAGCAGTTACTCTGGGACAGATGGCTACACCTTC. Translated, it gives CASSYSGTDGYTF.